These T cell receptor beta chains were read from a single sample in a study of cytomegalovirus exposure and HLA in healthy donors. TCRdb's copy holds only in-frame clones and misses some; the assay was immunoSEQ multiplex PCR. The sample lists over 100,000 clones, around 73% occurring once. Sequenced input: PBMCs. The source of these receptors is a female donor in good health and CMV-seronegative. CDR3s include the opening cysteine and the closing phenylalanine or tryptophan. Each record gives: clone size, V gene, D gene, J gene, CDR3 DNA, CDR3 protein. The D gene is left open where the match is weak. Some rows have no size entry. The others give once, few or many, or a class for an expanded clone.

>few|TRBV10-3|TRBD1|TRBJ2-7
TGTGCCATCAGCGGCGATCGTTGGACAGGGAGTTCCGACGAGCAGTACTTC
CAISGDRWTGSSDEQYF
>-|TRBV30|-|TRBJ1-2
TGTGCCTGGAGTCTAACCTCGGGGTACTATGGCTACACCTTC
CAWSLTSGYYGYTF
>-|TRBV2|TRBD1|TRBJ2-7
TGTGCCAGCAGGGACAGGGACTACGAGCAGTACTTC
CASRDRDYEQYF
>-|TRBV19|-|TRBJ1-5
TGTGCCAGTAGTACGATACTACAGGGTCCAAATCAGCCCCAGCATTTT
CASSTILQGPNQPQHF
>-|TRBV27|TRBD2|TRBJ2-7
TGTGCCAGCAGTTTAAGCGGGAGCTACGAGCAGTACTTC
CASSLSGSYEQYF
>-|TRBV7-3|-|TRBJ2-1
TGTGCCAGCAGCCTGGCAGCTAGCTCCTACAATGAGCAGTTCTTC
CASSLAASSYNEQFF
>-|TRBV11-2|TRBD2|TRBJ2-1
TGTGCCAGCCTGGAGCGGGAGGGCCCATACAATGAGCAGTTCTTC
CASLEREGPYNEQFF
>-|TRBV9|TRBD2|TRBJ2-7
TGTGCCAGCAGCGCCGGGACTAGCGGGAGTTACGAGCAGTACTTC
CASSAGTSGSYEQYF
>-|TRBV5-1|-|TRBJ2-5
TGCGCCAGCAGCTTGACAGGAAGGGAGACCCAGTACTTC
CASSLTGRETQYF
>-|TRBV12-5|TRBD2|TRBJ2-3
TGTGCTAGTGGTAGCGGGGGACCCGGCACAGATACGCAGTATTTT
CASGSGGPGTDTQYF
>-|TRBV10-3|-|TRBJ1-4
TGTGCCATCAGCACTATCCCGGGCGGGGGAAAACTGTTTTTT
CAISTIPGGGKLFF
>-|TRBV4-2|TRBD2|TRBJ2-1
TGTGCCAGCAGCCAAGGGACTAGCGAAGACAATGAGCAGTTCTTC
CASSQGTSEDNEQFF
>-|TRBV7-2|-|TRBJ2-7
TGTGCCAGCAGCTTACACGGCGGGACCTACGAGCAGTACTTC
CASSLHGGTYEQYF
>-|TRBV7-2|TRBD1|TRBJ2-7
TGTGCCAGCAGCAATCGGGACAGGGCTTTGTACGAGCAGTACTTC
CASSNRDRALYEQYF
>-|TRBV6-1|-|TRBJ2-1
TGTGCCAGCAGGCGGGACAGTCCTCTGCAGTTCTTC
CASRRDSPLQFF
>-|TRBV19|-|TRBJ1-1
TGTGCCAGTGCTCAAAGGGGGAACACTGAAGCTTTCTTT
CASAQRGNTEAFF
>-|TRBV29-1|-|TRBJ2-3
TGCAGCGTTGAGGGCGGGGAAGATACGCAGTATTTT
CSVEGGEDTQYF
>-|TRBV19|-|TRBJ2-3
TGTGCCAGTAGTATAGATCATCAAGATACGCAGTATTTT
CASSIDHQDTQYF
>-|TRBV9|-|TRBJ1-4
TGTGCCAGCAGCGTAGCTAACGGGCCTAGGAGCGGAGAACTGTTTTTT
CASSVANGPRSGELFF
>-|TRBV18|TRBD1|TRBJ1-1
TGTGCCAGCTCACTCCAGACAGGGGTGAACACTGAAGCTTTCTTT
CASSLQTGVNTEAFF
>-|TRBV5-4|-|TRBJ2-3
TGTGCCAGCAGCCGTGGGAATCGACAGGAAGATACGCAGTATTTT
CASSRGNRQEDTQYF
>-|TRBV7-2|-|TRBJ2-5
TGTGCCAGCAGCCGCGGGAACCAAGAGACCCAGTACTTC
CASSRGNQETQYF
>-|TRBV4-3|-|TRBJ1-5
TGCGCCAGCAGCCAAGATCAAAGGGAGGGCAATCAGCCCCAGCATTTT
CASSQDQREGNQPQHF
>-|TRBV7-9|TRBD2|TRBJ2-1
TGTTCCAGCAGCGAAACGACTAGCGGGTATTCCTACAATGAGCAGTTCTTC
CSSSETTSGYSYNEQFF
>once|TRBV4-3|-|TRBJ1-2
TGCGCCAGCAGCCAAGATTTAGCGGCATTGTCTGGCTACACCTTC
CASSQDLAALSGYTF
>-|TRBV28|-|TRBJ2-3
TGTGCCAGCAGTTTAGGCCCGCGGGACCGGGGAGATACGCAGTATTTT
CASSLGPRDRGDTQYF
>-|TRBV9|TRBD1|TRBJ2-1
TGTGCCAGCAGCGTAGCTTCCAGGGGGTACAATGAGCAGTTCTTC
CASSVASRGYNEQFF
>-|TRBV5-1|-|TRBJ2-7
TGCGCCAGCAGCGCAGACAGGTTTTACGAGCAGTACTTC
CASSADRFYEQYF
>-|TRBV19|-|TRBJ1-2
TGTGCCAGTAGAAGTGGACAGCGGGGCTACACCTTC
CASRSGQRGYTF
>-|TRBV11-2|-|TRBJ2-7
TGTGCCAGCAGTCGTGGCCGGGAACCTAACTACGAGCAGTACTTC
CASSRGREPNYEQYF
>-|TRBV30|TRBD1|TRBJ1-1
TGTGCCAGGGACAGGGGGAACGCTGAAGCTTTCTTT
CARDRGNAEAFF
>-|TRBV4-3|-|TRBJ2-7
TGCGCCAGCAGCCAAGAGGAAGGGGCCAGCCCCTACGAGCAGTACTTC
CASSQEEGASPYEQYF
>-|TRBV7-3|TRBD2|TRBJ2-1
TGTGCCAGCAGCATTACCGGGACTACCTACAATGAGCAGTTCTTC
CASSITGTTYNEQFF
>-|TRBV7-8|TRBD1|TRBJ1-1
TGTGCCAGCAGCCCCCGGGACAGCAACACTGAAGCTTTCTTT
CASSPRDSNTEAFF
>-|TRBV9|TRBD1|TRBJ1-4
TGTGCCAGCAGCGTATTTGGGACAGGGAGGGAAAAACTGTTTTTT
CASSVFGTGREKLFF
>-|TRBV5-1|TRBD1|TRBJ1-1
TGCGCCAGCAGCTTTGGGACAGGTGGCACTGAAGCTTTCTTT
CASSFGTGGTEAFF
>-|TRBV29-1|TRBD2|TRBJ2-1
TGCAGCGTCACCGGGACTAGCGGGAGCAATGAGCAGTTCTTC
CSVTGTSGSNEQFF
>-|TRBV4-1|TRBD1|TRBJ2-7
TGCGCCAGCAGCCTCCGGGACAGGGAGTACGAGCAGTACTTC
CASSLRDREYEQYF
>-|TRBV27|-|TRBJ2-7
TGTGCCAGCAGTTTATCAGGGGGCTACGAGCAGTACTTC
CASSLSGGYEQYF
>-|TRBV4-3|-|TRBJ1-5
TGCGCCAGCAGCCAAGCCCTGGGGGAGGGCTTGCAGCCCCAGCATTTT
CASSQALGEGLQPQHF
>-|TRBV28|TRBD1|TRBJ2-7
TGTGCCAGCAGTTTTCTGGGACAGAAGTACGAGCAGTACTTC
CASSFLGQKYEQYF
>-|TRBV5-1|-|TRBJ2-3
TGCGCCAGCAGCTTGGACAGGCGAACAGATACGCAGTATTTT
CASSLDRRTDTQYF
>-|TRBV7-9|-|TRBJ1-1
TGTGCCAGCAGCTTAAAGGTGGGAACAGGGTGGGTAGCTTTCTTT
CASSLKVGTGWVAFF
>-|TRBV10-2|-|TRBJ2-7
TGCGCCAGCAGTGGGGGGCTCATGGGCGACGAGCAGTACTTC
CASSGGLMGDEQYF
>few|TRBV4-3|-|TRBJ2-1
TGCGCCAGCAGCCAAGAAGTAAGGAGGAGGACCTACAATGAGCAGTTCTTC
CASSQEVRRRTYNEQFF
>-|TRBV28|-|TRBJ2-7
TGTGCCAGCAGCCTGACAGGTTACGAGCAGTACTTC
CASSLTGYEQYF
>-|TRBV5-1|TRBD1|TRBJ2-3
TGCGCCAGCAGCGTCACCGGGACAGGGGGCGATACGCAGTATTTT
CASSVTGTGGDTQYF